What follows describes a single TCR beta chain. Its antigen is not identified. This sample is drawn from a study of regulatory T cells in long-lasting Graves disease. Study observations and caveats: Limited samples may have lowered accuracy. Under persistent disease, TRBV28, TRBJ1-2 and TRBJ2-5 were used preferentially.

Investigators prepared the TCR beta libraries by applying iRepertoire HTBI primers and Arm-PCR of CDR3 regions. TCRdb re-derived calls from the multiplex PCR reads in MiXCR, one entry per CDR3 protein. The sample has about 430,000 distinct CDR3 sequences, over 20% seen once. The time point is: persistent/refractory GD, antithyroid drugs over 5 years with positive TRAb. RNA from PBMCs was the source of the TCR library. Diagnosing Graves' disease relied on the American Thyroid Association guidelines. With EDTA tubes as the receptacles, around 10 milliliters of peripheral blood were drawn. Germline CDR1 reads SGDLS; CDR2 reads YYNGEE. The J segment lost 3 bases and the V segment lost 5 bases, leaving 6 bases of the junction unmatched. The CDR3 loop spans 14 amino acids.

The source material was peripheral blood mononuclear cells (PBMCs), sampled when the disease was refractory, from a patient treated with antithyroid drugs. The origin of this receptor is a female donor with Graves disease. The V gene is TRBV9, the J gene TRBJ1-1; TRBD1 matches at 8 bases. CDR3 bases: TGTGCCAGCAGTAACAGGGGGTTTGACACTGAAGCTTTCTTT. This translates into CASSNRGFDTEAFF.